The T cell receptor (beta chain) described here comes from a study of T cell changes during pregnancy in multiple sclerosis. Trimming cost V 4 bases and J 4 bases, with 22 bases left between them. The germline V gene encodes CDR1 SEHNR and CDR2 FQNEAQ (reference sequence). The CDR3 spans 17 residues. Assay: immunoSEQ multiplex PCR; the TCRdb copy retains only in-frame clones and omits some. In the table there are about 41,000 clones, roughly nine tenths of which are singletons. The sequence was collected from a female donor with multiple sclerosis, enrolled in a pregnancy study. The chain employs TRBV7-9 and TRBJ2-5, with D perhaps TRBD2 (5 bases). This specimen consisted of CD4+ T cells from peripheral blood mononuclear cells, obtained in the first trimester of pregnancy. The chain's CDR3 is CASSSRGLMGKGETQYF. DNA of the CDR3: TGTGCCAGCAGCTCCAGAGGGTTGATGGGGAAAGGAGAGACCCAGTACTTC. The full variable domain, rest sourced from reference TRBV7-9 and TRBJ2-5, is DTGVSQNPRHKITKRGQNVTFRCDPISEHNRLYWYRQTLGQGPEFLTYFQNEAQLEKSRLLSDRFSAERPKGSFSTLEIQRTEQGDSAMYLCASSSRGLMGKGETQYFGPGTRLLVL.